These 17 T cell receptor beta chains share one sample of origin, sequenced in a study of T cell changes during pregnancy in multiple sclerosis. TCRdb keeps only in-frame clones here, not all; method: immunoSEQ multiplex PCR. This table has 100,000 or so clones, about 93% appearing once. The sequencing used peripheral blood, collected after pregnancy. These receptors were collected from a female donor in good health, enrolled as a control in a pregnancy study.

The J gene is TRBJ2-5, the V gene TRBV29-1; the match to TRBD2 covers 7 bases. The CDR3 has 17 amino acids. CDR1 is SQVTM, CDR2 ANQGSEA, per germline. Trimming took 4 bases from V and 4 from J; bases not matched to a gene: 18. The CDR3 DNA follows: TGCAGCGTTGGGGGAGGGTGGACGGAAAAAGTCATAGAGACCCAGTACTTC. Translated: CSVGGGWTEKVIETQYF.

The CDR3, as DNA: TGTGCCAGCAGCTTGGCCTTGTATCAGCCCCAGCATTTT. This sequence encodes CASSLALYQPQHF. The rearrangement uses TRBV5-5 and TRBJ1-5, with unresolved D. Trimming stripped 0 bases from V and 5 bases from J, with 6 bases between. The CDR3 sequence is 13 residues long. Germline lookup yields CDR1 SGHKS and CDR2 YYEKEE (reference sequence).

The CDR3 protein is CASSPSGNGRYEQYF. CDR3 in DNA: TGTGCCAGCAGCCCTAGCGGGAATGGGCGCTACGAGCAGTACTTC. The rearrangement uses TRBV6-6 and TRBJ2-7; the match to TRBD2 covers 9 bases. CDR1 and CDR2 (germline): MNHNY, SVGAGI (reference sequence). CDR3 length: 15 amino acids. With V trimmed by 6 bases and J by 3 bases, 9 bases remained unmatched.

V and J are TRBV18 and TRBJ2-7; 7 bases map to TRBD1. Losses at the gene ends were 6 bases for V and 3 bases for J; bases not matched to a gene: 8. This CDR3 is 14 amino acids long. CDR1 is KGHSH, CDR2 LQKENI, per germline. The CDR3: CASSPGTADYEQYF. The DNA of the CDR3 is TGTGCCAGCTCGCCCGGGACAGCAGACTACGAGCAGTACTTC.

The chain recombines TRBV6-6 with TRBJ2-5; a weak D match, TRBD1 (7 bases). V was pared by 2 bases and J by 2 bases, with 9 bases between. Germline V CDR1 and CDR2: MNHNY, SVGAGI (reference sequence). The CDR3 contains 14 residues. In nucleotides, the CDR3 is TGTGCCAGCAGTTACGCGGGACAGCAAGAGACCCAGTACTTC. Translated: CASSYAGQQETQYF.

Only a few counts were recorded for this clone. The chain recombines TRBV4-1 with TRBJ1-5; no definite D call. V gave up 1 base and J gave up 3 bases, with 10 bases separating them. Germline CDR1 reads MGHRA; CDR2 reads YSYEKL. The CDR3 is 15 amino acids. CDR3 nucleotides: TGCGCCAGCAGCCAAGGGGGAGTGGACAATCAGCCCCAGCATTTT. It codes for CASSQGGVDNQPQHF.

This chain joins TRBV7-9 and TRBJ2-7, with D perhaps TRBD2 (6 bases). The CDR3 has 13 amino acids. V lost 4 bases to trimming and J lost 3 bases, with 10 bases between them. Germline assignment: CDR1 SEHNR and CDR2 FQNEAQ (reference sequence). The CDR3 reads CASSWSGDYEQYF. CDR3 in DNA: TGTGCCAGCAGCTGGTCGGGGGACTACGAGCAGTACTTC.

This clone was observed a single time. The J gene is TRBJ2-7, the V gene TRBV21-1; no DNA check was done on the table's D call, TRBD1. TRBV21-1 is described as a pseudogene. The CDR3 length is 17 residues. CDR3 region: CASIIIDRPLGPYEQYF. Here the CDR3 DNA reads TGTGCCAGCATCATCATCGACAGGCCCCTGGGACCTTACGAGCAGTACTTC.

J is TRBJ2-7 and V is TRBV28; maybe TRBD1 (5 bases). V gave up 2 bases and J gave up 2 bases, with 16 bases separating them. The CDR3 spans 16 residues. Germline CDR1 is MDHEN and CDR2 is SYDVKM. The CDR3 reads CASSLTGSGWTYEQYF. The CDR3, as DNA: TGTGCCAGCAGTTTAACCGGGTCAGGGTGGACCTACGAGCAGTACTTC.

The chain uses TRBV29-1 and TRBJ2-7, with D uncertain. V lost 4 bases, J lost 3 bases, and 16 bases lay in between. CDR1 is SQVTM and CDR2 is ANQGSEA in the germline V gene. The CDR3 consists of 14 residues. The CDR3 loop is CSVGIAHRFYEQYF. CDR3 nucleotide sequence: TGCAGCGTTGGAATAGCACACCGTTTCTACGAGCAGTACTTC.

This sequence joins TRBV6-5 and TRBJ2-2; tentatively, D is TRBD2 (5 bases). The CDR3 extends over 14 amino acids. CDR1 and CDR2 (germline): MNHEY, SVGAGI. V was shortened by 5 bases and J by 2 bases, with 9 bases between the two germline ends. The CDR3 DNA is TGTGCCAGCAGTGCCGGGATTAACACCGGGGAGCTGTTTTTT. Translated, it gives CASSAGINTGELFF.

This sequence joins TRBV27 and TRBJ2-1, with D uncertain. The V end lost 3 bases, the J end lost 8 bases, and 11 bases lay between the germline ends. There are 13 residues in the CDR3. Germline values: CDR1 MNHEY, CDR2 SMNVEV (reference sequence). CDR3 in amino acids: CASSFASSYEQFF. CDR3 nucleotide sequence: TGTGCCAGCAGTTTTGCTAGTTCATATGAGCAGTTCTTC.

This clone was picked up many times. This rearrangement joins TRBV6-6 to TRBJ1-2; D is possibly TRBD1 (5 bases). This CDR3 is 14 amino acids long. V was pared by 6 bases and J by 8 bases, with 19 bases between. Germline-derived CDR1 and CDR2 are MNHNY and SVGAGI (reference sequence). This chain's CDR3 is CASSPKGVESGYTF. Written as DNA, the CDR3 is TGTGCCAGCAGCCCGAAAGGGGTCGAGTCAGGCTACACCTTC.

This chain uses TRBV7-9 with TRBJ2-1; 9 bases are shared with TRBD2. The CDR3 loop spans 18 amino acids. Germline values: CDR1 SEHNR, CDR2 FQNEAQ (reference sequence). J was trimmed by 7 bases and V by 2 bases; bases with no gene match: 15. The CDR3 here is CASSLSAWGREGRNEQFF. CDR3 DNA sequence: TGTGCCAGCAGCTTATCCGCCTGGGGGCGGGAGGGCCGGAATGAGCAGTTCTTC.

J is TRBJ1-1 and V is TRBV6-1, with 8 bases fitting TRBD1. Unmatched junction bases numbered 7, after V lost 11 bases and J lost 5 bases. The CDR3 contains 12 residues. Germline CDR1 is MNHNS and CDR2 is SASEGT. The CDR3 sequence: CAARQGWTEAFF. In DNA form, the CDR3 reads TGTGCCGCCCGACAGGGGTGGACTGAAGCTTTCTTT.

This sequence joins TRBV10-3 and TRBJ2-2; 8 nucleotides align to TRBD2. The germline V gene encodes CDR1 ENHRY and CDR2 SYGVKD. Losses at the gene ends were 4 bases for V and 6 bases for J; bases not matched to a gene: 16. This CDR3 has 18 residues. The DNA of the CDR3 is TGTGCCATCAGTGCTTATGTAGGTCTAGCGGGTGATGCCGGGGAGCTGTTTTTT. The encoded protein is CAISAYVGLAGDAGELFF.

V usage is TRBV28 and J usage is TRBJ2-3; 8 nucleotides match TRBD2. CDR3 length: 16 amino acids. V trimming: 5 bases; J trimming: 1 base; junction bases outside the gene matches: 8. From germline, CDR1 is MDHEN and CDR2 SYDVKM. The CDR3 DNA reads TGTGCCAGCAGTCCCATAACGGGGGGGGGCACAGATACGCAGTATTTT. Amino acid sequence: CASSPITGGGTDTQYF.